This T cell receptor beta chain is from a study of T-cell reconstitution after alpha-beta-depleted transplantation in children. This clonotype was found a few times. Library preparation (for TCRbeta) was performed with unique molecular identifiers. TCRdb re-derived calls from the PCR reads in MiXCR, one entry per CDR3 protein. This table holds hundreds of thousands of distinct CDR3 sequences, around 18% found once. The source is a human donor who donated a stem cell graft to a child with acute lymphoblastic leukemia. The sequences come from PBMCs from the stem cell graft donor, collected from the stem cell graft.

The CDR3 region is CATTVRGPGTEYTGELFF. CDR3 in DNA: TGTGCCACCACTGTGAGGGGACCCGGGACAGAATATACCGGGGAGCTGTTTTTT. V gene TRBV24-1 combines with J gene TRBJ2-2, with 7 positions matching TRBD1. Germline V gene sequence: CDR1 KGHDR, CDR2 SFDVKD. With 8 bases clipped from V and 5 bases from J, the junction kept 19 bases outside the gene matches. The CDR3 is made up of 18 amino acids.